This TCR beta chain appears in the sequencing data of a study of response to subunit inactivated influenza vaccine (dated by TCRdb to between 2017 and 2018). Broadly, across the study: To follow how T cells responded to a trivalent subunit inactivated influenza vaccine, the researchers relied on deep quantitative profiling of the T cell receptor repertoire. Summary of the overall study and its limitations: It was suggested by the authors that each seasonal influenza vaccination may recruit only a limited number of new T cells.

Library construction relied on RT-PCR. The sequencing machine was an Illumina HiSeq 2500. The public reads were reprocessed in TCRdb via fastp at Q25 and MiXCR, keeping in-frame beta chains. For every CDR3 protein sequence, its rows merge into one entry that carries the most common genes and DNA. Counted in this sample were approximately 170,000 distinct CDR3 sequences; about 12% of them appeared once. The ten largest make up approximately 32% of the sample. Germline trimming amounts to 2 bases on V and 8 bases on J, with 13 as the count of junction bases outside the gene matches. The CDR3 holds 16 amino acids from the cysteine to the phenylalanine. CDR3 DNA is the only sequence kept; it has 48 bases, read in frame from the first base. The germline V gene (reference sequence) gives CDR1 as SEHNR and CDR2 as FQNEAQ. Taking its sample share into account, this clonotype is medium-sized (0.01 to 0.1%). Its antigen has not been determined. The input lacks base qualities; no much larger clone sits a single base away.

These records were also assigned to another study, of T cells expressing NK-cell markers. As the second publication notes: TCR beta cDNA libraries were made by 5'RACE template switching that added a universal primer site and unique molecular identifiers. Three sorted T-cell subsets (CD3+CD56+NKG2C+, CD3+CD56+NKG2C- and CD3+CD56-NKG2C+) from roughly 8 donors had their TCR beta-chain repertoires profiled. Among the eight sequenced donors, seven were HCMV-seropositive and one was HCMV-seronegative. In several experiments an anti-gammadeltaTCR antibody was added to restrict sorting to alphabetaTCR-expressing T cells. In six donors, the dominant CD3+CD56+NKG2C+ clonotypes ranked among the top 10 CD8+ clonotypes, making up 1.0-7.0% of CD8+ T cells. Those dominant clonotypes were again the most abundant among CD3+CD56-NKG2C+ cells in a handful of donors, at roughly 28.3-60.1%. Whether the expanded NKG2C-expressing T cell clones were specific for HCMV antigens was left unclear. The eight sequenced donors were randomly selected healthy volunteers, three men and five women. HCMV serostatus was determined by detecting HCMV-specific IgG in serum with a commercial ELISA kit. Ficoll density gradient centrifugation was used to isolate peripheral blood mononuclear cells from blood. CD4+ and CD8+ T cells were isolated from PBMC by magnetic immunoseparation with Miltenyi isolation kits. cDNA synthesis was primed from the TCR beta constant segment and was followed by two successive PCR amplification steps. Illumina HiSeq 2000/2500, MiSeq or NextSeq was used to sequence libraries as 2 x 150 bp reads. Reads were demultiplexed and grouped by UMI with MIGEC, and clonotypes were assembled and quantified with MiTCR. To remove erroneous sequences, TCR cDNA sequences were retained only when supported by two or more reads. The tcR package was used for downstream repertoire analysis, and clonotypes were matched between fractions using CDR3 nucleotide sequence together with V segment. VDJmatch was used to annotate antigen specificity against VDJdb, with one amino acid substitution in CDR3 permitted.

This TCR came from a man aged 45-65 years who received an inactivated influenza vaccine. Donor details come from another sample of the same person, matched by shared clones. The sequence links TRBV7-9 to TRBJ1-2, with 8 bases in between that match TRBD1. The sequences come from CD8+ T cells sorted from PBMCs, collected roughly 12 days after vaccination. The nucleotides are TGTGCCAGCAGCTTATTCTATCCTGGACAGGGTCGAGGCTACACCTTC. The resulting protein is CASSLFYPGQGRGYTF.